This entry lists 15 T cell receptor beta chains sequenced from one sample in a study of T cell responses to AZD1222 COVID-19 vaccine. Sequencing used immunoSEQ multiplex PCR; TCRdb keeps in-frame clones, though not all of them. The sample records over 100,000 clones, 90% being singletons. The sample consisted of peripheral blood, taken on day 0 of AZD1222 vaccination. Every receptor here comes from an adult in good health.

The chain couples TRBV18 to TRBJ1-6, with D possibly matching TRBD1 (5 bases). The germline V gene encodes CDR1 KGHSH and CDR2 LQKENI. The V gene lost 2 bases and the J gene lost 8 bases, with 10 bases spanning the gap. CDR3 length: 14 residues. The CDR3 sequence is CASSPEGVDSPLHF. The CDR3 DNA reads as TGTGCCAGCTCACCAGAAGGGGTTGATTCACCCCTCCACTTT.

The rearrangement uses TRBV28 and TRBJ2-1; 13 nucleotides match TRBD2. Losses at the gene ends were 6 bases for V and 1 base for J; bases not matched to a gene: 3. Looked up from germline, CDR1 is MDHEN and CDR2 is SYDVKM. The length of the CDR3 is 16 residues. CDR3 region: CASRGLAGISYNEQFF. The CDR3, as DNA: TGTGCCAGCAGGGGACTAGCGGGGATTTCCTACAATGAGCAGTTCTTC.

The CDR3 loop is CASSWGDRPATPLHF. The CDR3 DNA is TGTGCCAGCAGCTGGGGGGACAGGCCGGCTACACCCCTCCACTTT. V gene TRBV5-6 combines with J gene TRBJ1-6; 8 bases are a match to TRBD1. Trimming at V came to 3 bases and at J to 11 bases, leaving 10 bases not matched to a gene. CDR3 length: 15 residues. Germline V gives CDR1 SGHDT, CDR2 YYEEEE.

V and J are TRBV7-8 and TRBJ2-2; TRBD1 matches 8 bases. The CDR3 totals 17 residues. Germline V CDR1 and CDR2: SGHVS, FQNEAQ. The V and J ends lost 5 bases and 6 bases, in that order; junction bases with no gene match: 14. The CDR3 coding sequence is TGTGCCAGCAGCGCCCACTCAGGGGGCGCGTTGCCCGGGGAGCTGTTTTTT. Translation: CASSAHSGGALPGELFF.

The chain combines TRBV10-3 with TRBJ2-1; 10 positions match TRBD1. J gave up 13 bases and V 7 bases, and 16 bases lay outside the gene matches. The germline V gene has CDR1 ENHRY and CDR2 SYGVKD. CDR3 length: 15 residues. DNA for the CDR3: TGTGCCATCACCGCAGACAGGGGGCGGACGGAGGGACAGTTCTTC. It specifies CAITADRGRTEGQFF.

The rearrangement uses TRBV9 and TRBJ1-1, with D possibly TRBD1 on 5 matching bases. Per germline, CDR1 SGDLS and CDR2 YYNGEE. Trimming took 1 base from V and 6 from J, leaving 13 bases between them. The CDR3 extends over 14 amino acids. In nucleotides, the CDR3 is TGTGCCAGCAGCGTAAGTGGCCGGGGCGCTGAAGCTTTCTTT. Translated, it gives CASSVSGRGAEAFF. Full variable domain (remainder filled in from reference TRBV9 and TRBJ1-1): DSGVTQTPKHLITATGQRVTLRCSPRSGDLSVYWYQQSLDQGLQFLIQYYNGEERAKGNILERFSAQQFPDLHSELNLSSLELGDSALYFCASSVSGRGAEAFFGQGTRLTVV.

The gene calls are TRBV7-6 and TRBJ2-5, with 12 positions matching TRBD2. The CDR3 length is 17 residues. V gave up 1 base and J gave up 5 bases; unmatched junction bases: 8. Per germline, CDR1 SGHVS and CDR2 FNYEAQ. The CDR3 DNA follows: TGTGCCAGCAGCTTAGAGCTAGCGGGGGGGCCAAAGGAGACCCAGTACTTC. Encoded protein: CASSLELAGGPKETQYF.

As concerns this clone: Germline is not matched at one junction end, which may reflect a read error. The chain uses TRBV28 and TRBJ1-6; the D is unclear. In germline, CDR1 is MDHEN, CDR2 SYDVKM. This CDR3 has 12 residues. The DNA of the CDR3 is TGTGCCAGCAGTTCCTCTAATTCACCCCTCCACTTT. Translated: CASSSSNSPLHF. The whole variable domain, remainder taken from reference TRBV28 and TRBJ1-6, is DVKVTQSSRYLVKRTGEKVFLECVQDMDHENMFWYRQDPGLGLRLIYFSYDVKMKEKGDIPEGYSVSREKKERFSLILESASTNQTSMYLCASSSSNSPLHFGNGTRLTVT.

V usage is TRBV7-2 and J usage is TRBJ1-2; TRBD1 might be the D (5 bases). The CDR3 length is 13 residues. From germline, CDR1 is SGHTA and CDR2 FQGNSA. Trimming stripped 4 bases from V and 8 bases from J, with 14 bases between. CDR3 sequence (DNA): TGTGCCAGCAGCTCCCCCCCTCAGGGCGGCTACACCTTC. Amino acid sequence: CASSSPPQGGYTF. The whole variable domain, remainder taken from reference TRBV7-2 and TRBJ1-2, is GAGVSQSPSNKVTEKGKDVELRCDPISGHTALYWYRQSLGQGLEFLIYFQGNSAPDKSGLPSDRFSAERTGGSVSTLTIQRTQQEDSAVYLCASSSPPQGGYTFGSGTRLTVV.

The V and J genes are TRBV6-4 and TRBJ2-3, with D maybe TRBD2 (6 bases). The V end lost 5 bases, the J end lost 0 bases, and 12 bases lay between the germline ends. The CDR3 has 15 residues. Germline V gene data show CDR1 as MRHNA and CDR2 as SNTAGT. The CDR3 coding sequence is TGTGCCAGCAGTTATCGAGGGACTAGCACAGATACGCAGTATTTT. Translating it yields CASSYRGTSTDTQYF.

This clone is a singleton in its sample. The chain links TRBV7-2 to TRBJ2-7; a possible D gene is TRBD1 (6 bases). CDR1 is SGHTA and CDR2 is FQGNSA in the germline V gene. The CDR3 spans 12 residues. Between the trimmed V and J ends, which lost 3 bases and 6 bases, there was a span of 9 bases. CDR3 in DNA: TGTGCCAGCAGCTTGTACAGGGCCGAGCAGTACTTC. Translated: CASSLYRAEQYF.

The J gene is TRBJ1-1, the V gene TRBV5-1; D is perhaps TRBD1 (5 bases). The CDR3 is 15 amino acids. Germline V gene lookup returns CDR1 SGHRS and CDR2 YFSETQ. Deletions cut 0 bases from V and 0 bases from J, with 9 bases between. Written as DNA, the CDR3 is TGCGCCAGCAGCTTGGAGCGGGGGGTGAACACTGAAGCTTTCTTT. Encoded protein: CASSLERGVNTEAFF.

The chain recombines TRBV11-2 with TRBJ2-5, with D hard to call. The CDR3 contains 14 residues. Germline V gives CDR1 SGHAT, CDR2 FQNNGV. Trimming shortened V by 5 bases and J by 3 bases, and 13 bases separated the two germline ends. The CDR3 region is CASSLGPSKETQYF. The CDR3 DNA reads TGTGCCAGCAGCCTCGGACCGAGTAAAGAGACCCAGTACTTC.

The chain joins TRBV6-5 to TRBJ2-3, with 8 bases that match TRBD2. The germline V gene encodes CDR1 MNHEY and CDR2 SVGAGI. Trimming removed 10 bases from V and 6 bases from J; junction bases left unmatched: 9. The CDR3 contains 13 residues. CDR3 residues: CANQAGVKDTQYF. Here the CDR3 DNA reads TGTGCCAACCAAGCGGGAGTGAAGGATACGCAGTATTTT.

The chain combines TRBV28 with TRBJ2-7, with D unresolved. Germline CDR1 is MDHEN and CDR2 is SYDVKM. This CDR3 spans 12 amino acids. The V and J ends lost 5 bases and 4 bases respectively, with 9 bases between them. The CDR3 DNA follows: TGTGCCAGCAGTCTCGGACGGTACGAGCAGTACTTC. It encodes CASSLGRYEQYF.